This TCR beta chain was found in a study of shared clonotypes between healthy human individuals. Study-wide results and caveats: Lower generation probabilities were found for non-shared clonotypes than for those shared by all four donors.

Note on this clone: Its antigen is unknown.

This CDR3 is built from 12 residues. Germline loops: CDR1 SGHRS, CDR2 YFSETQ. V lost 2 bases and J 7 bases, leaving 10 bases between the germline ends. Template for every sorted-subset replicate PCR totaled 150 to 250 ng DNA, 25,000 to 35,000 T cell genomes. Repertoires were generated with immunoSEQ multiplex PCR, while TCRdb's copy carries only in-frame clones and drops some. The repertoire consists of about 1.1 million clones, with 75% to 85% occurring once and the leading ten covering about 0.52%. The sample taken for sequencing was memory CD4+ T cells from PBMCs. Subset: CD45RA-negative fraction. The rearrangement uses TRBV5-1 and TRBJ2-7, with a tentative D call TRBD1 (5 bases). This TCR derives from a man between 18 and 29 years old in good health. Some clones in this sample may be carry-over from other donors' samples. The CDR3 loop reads CASSFIQGEQYF. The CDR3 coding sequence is TGCGCCAGCAGCTTTATCCAGGGAGAGCAGTACTTC.